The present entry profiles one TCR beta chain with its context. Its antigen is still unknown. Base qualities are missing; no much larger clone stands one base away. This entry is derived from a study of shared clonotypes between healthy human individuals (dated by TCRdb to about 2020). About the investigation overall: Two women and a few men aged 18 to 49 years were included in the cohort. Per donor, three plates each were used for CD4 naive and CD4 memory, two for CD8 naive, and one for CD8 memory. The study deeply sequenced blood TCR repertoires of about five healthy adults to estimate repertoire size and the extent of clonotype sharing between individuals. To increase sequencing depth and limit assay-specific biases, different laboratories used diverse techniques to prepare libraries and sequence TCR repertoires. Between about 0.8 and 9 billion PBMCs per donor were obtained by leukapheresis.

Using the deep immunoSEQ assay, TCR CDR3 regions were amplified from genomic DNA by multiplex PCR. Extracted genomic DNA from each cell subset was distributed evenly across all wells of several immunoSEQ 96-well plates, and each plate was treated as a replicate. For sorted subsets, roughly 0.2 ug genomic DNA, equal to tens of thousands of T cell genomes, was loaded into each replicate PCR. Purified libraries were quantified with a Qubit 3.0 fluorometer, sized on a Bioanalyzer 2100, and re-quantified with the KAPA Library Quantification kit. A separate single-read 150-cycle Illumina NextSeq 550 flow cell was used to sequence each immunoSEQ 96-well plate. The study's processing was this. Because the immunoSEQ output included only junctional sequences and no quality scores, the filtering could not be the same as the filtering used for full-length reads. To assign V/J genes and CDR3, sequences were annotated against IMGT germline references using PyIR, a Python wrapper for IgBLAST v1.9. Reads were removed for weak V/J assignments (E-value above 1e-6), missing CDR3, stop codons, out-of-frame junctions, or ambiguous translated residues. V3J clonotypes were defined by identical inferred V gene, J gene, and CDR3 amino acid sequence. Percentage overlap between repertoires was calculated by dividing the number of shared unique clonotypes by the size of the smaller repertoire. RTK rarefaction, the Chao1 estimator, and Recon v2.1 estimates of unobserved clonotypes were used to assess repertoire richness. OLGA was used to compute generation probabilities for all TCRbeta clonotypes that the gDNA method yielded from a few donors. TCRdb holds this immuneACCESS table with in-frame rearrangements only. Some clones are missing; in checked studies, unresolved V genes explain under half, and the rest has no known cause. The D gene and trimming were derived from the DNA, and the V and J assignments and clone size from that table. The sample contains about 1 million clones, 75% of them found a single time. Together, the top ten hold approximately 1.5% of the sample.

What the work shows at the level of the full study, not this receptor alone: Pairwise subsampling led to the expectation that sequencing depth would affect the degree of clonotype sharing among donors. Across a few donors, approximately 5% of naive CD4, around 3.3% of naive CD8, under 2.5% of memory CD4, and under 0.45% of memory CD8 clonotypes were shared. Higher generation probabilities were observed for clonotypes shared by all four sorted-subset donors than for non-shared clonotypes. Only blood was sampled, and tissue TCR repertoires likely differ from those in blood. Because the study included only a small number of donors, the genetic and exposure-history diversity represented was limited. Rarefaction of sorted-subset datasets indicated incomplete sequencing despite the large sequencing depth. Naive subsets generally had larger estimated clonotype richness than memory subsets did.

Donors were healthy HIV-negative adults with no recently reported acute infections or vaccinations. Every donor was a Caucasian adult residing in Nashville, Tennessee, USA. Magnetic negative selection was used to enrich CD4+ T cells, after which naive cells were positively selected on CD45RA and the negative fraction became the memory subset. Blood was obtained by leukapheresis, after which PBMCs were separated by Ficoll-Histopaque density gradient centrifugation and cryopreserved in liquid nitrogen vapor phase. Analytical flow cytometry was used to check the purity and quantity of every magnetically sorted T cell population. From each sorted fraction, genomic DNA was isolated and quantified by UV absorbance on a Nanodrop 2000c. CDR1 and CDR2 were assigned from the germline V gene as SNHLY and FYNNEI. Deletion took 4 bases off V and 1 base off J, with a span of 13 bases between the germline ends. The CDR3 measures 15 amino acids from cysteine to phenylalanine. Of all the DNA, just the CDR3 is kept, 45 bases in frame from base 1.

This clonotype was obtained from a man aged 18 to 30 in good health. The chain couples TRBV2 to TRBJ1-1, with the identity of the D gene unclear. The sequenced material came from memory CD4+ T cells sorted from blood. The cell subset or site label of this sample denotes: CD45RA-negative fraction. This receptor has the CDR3 CASSVLGDGNTEAFF. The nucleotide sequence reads TGTGCCAGCAGTGTTCTTGGGGATGGGAACACTGAAGCTTTCTTT.